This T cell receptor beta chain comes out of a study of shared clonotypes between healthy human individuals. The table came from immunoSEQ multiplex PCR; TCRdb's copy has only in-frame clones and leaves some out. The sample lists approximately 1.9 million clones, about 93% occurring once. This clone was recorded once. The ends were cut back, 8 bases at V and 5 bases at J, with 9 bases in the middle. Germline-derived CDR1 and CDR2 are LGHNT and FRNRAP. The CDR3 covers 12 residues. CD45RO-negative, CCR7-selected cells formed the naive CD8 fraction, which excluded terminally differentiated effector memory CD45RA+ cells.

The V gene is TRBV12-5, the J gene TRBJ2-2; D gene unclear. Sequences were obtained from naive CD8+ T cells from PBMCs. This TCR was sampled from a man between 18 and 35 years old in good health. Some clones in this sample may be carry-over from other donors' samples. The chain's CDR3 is CASSWGTGELFF. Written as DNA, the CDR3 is TGTGCTAGTTCCTGGGGAACCGGGGAGCTGTTTTTT.